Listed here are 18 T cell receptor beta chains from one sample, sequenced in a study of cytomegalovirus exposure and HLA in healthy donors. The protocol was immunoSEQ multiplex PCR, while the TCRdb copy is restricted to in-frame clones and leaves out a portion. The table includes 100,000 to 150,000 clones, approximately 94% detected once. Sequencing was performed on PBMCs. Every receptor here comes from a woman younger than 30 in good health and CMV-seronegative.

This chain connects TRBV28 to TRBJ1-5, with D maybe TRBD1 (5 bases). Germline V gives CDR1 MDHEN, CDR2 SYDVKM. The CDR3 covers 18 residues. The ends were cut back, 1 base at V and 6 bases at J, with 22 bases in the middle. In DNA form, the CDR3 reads TGTGCCAGCAGTTTATTTTTGATTCGAGGACGGGGGAGTCAGCCCCAGCATTTT. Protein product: CASSLFLIRGRGSQPQHF.

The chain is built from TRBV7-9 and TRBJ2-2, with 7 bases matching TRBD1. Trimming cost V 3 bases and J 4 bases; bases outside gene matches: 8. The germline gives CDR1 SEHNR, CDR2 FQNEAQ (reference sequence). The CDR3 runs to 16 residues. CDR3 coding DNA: TGTGCCAGCAGCTTCCCGACAGGGTTGGCCACCGGGGAGCTGTTTTTT. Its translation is CASSFPTGLATGELFF.

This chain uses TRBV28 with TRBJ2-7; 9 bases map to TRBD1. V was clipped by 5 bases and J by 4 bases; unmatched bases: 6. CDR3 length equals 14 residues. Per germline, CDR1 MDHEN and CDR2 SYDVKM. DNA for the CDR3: TGTGCCAGCAGTACCTACAGGGGGCCGTACGAGCAGTACTTC. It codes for CASSTYRGPYEQYF.

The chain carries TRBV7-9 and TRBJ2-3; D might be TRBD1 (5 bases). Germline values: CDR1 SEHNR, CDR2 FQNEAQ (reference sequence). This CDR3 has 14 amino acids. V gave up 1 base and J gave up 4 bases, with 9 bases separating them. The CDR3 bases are TGTGCCAGCAGCTTAGGGGGCGAACCAGATACGCAGTATTTT. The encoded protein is CASSLGGEPDTQYF.

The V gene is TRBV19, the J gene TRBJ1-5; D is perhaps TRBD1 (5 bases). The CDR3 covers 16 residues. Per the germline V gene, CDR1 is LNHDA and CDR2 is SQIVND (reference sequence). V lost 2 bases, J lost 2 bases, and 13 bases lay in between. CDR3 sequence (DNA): TGTGCCAGTAGTATATCGGGGGATGGCGGCAATCAGCCCCAGCATTTT. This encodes CASSISGDGGNQPQHF.

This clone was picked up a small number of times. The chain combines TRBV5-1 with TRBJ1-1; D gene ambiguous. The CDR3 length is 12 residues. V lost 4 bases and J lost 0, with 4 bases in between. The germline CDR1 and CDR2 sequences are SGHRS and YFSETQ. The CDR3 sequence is CASSELNTEAFF. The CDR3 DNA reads TGCGCCAGCAGCGAGTTGAACACTGAAGCTTTCTTT.

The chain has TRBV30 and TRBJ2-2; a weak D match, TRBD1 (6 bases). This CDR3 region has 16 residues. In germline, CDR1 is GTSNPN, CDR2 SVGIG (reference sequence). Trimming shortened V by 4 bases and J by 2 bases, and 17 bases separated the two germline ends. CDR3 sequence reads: CAWTRTGTTNTGELFF. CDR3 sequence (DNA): TGTGCCTGGACGAGGACCGGGACAACCAACACCGGGGAGCTGTTTTTT.

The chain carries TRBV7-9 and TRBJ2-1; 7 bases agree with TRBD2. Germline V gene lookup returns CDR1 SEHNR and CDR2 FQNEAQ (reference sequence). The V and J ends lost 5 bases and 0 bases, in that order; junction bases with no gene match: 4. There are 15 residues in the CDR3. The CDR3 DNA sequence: TGTGCCAGCAGCCAAGCGGGGAGCTCCTACAATGAGCAGTTCTTC. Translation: CASSQAGSSYNEQFF.

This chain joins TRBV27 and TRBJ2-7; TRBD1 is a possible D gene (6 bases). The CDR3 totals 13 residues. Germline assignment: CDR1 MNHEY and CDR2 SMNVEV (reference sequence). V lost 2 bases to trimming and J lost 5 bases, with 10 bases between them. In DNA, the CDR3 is TGTGCCAGCAGTTTAACAGGGATCCACGAGCAGTACTTC. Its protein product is CASSLTGIHEQYF.

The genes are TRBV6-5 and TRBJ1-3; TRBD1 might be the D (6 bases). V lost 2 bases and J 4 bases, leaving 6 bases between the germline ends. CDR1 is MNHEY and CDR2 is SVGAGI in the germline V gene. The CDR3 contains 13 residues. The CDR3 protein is CASSYGTGNTIYF. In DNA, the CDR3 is TGTGCCAGCAGTTACGGGACAGGAAACACCATATATTTT.

CDR3 residues: CASSSGTSGSGRYYNEQFF. The CDR3 nucleotides are TGCGCCAGCAGCTCCGGGACTAGCGGGAGTGGCAGGTACTACAATGAGCAGTTCTTC. This chain links TRBV5-1 with TRBJ2-1; TRBD2 aligns across 14 bases. V gave up 3 bases and J gave up 3 bases; unmatched junction bases: 11. This CDR3 contains 19 residues. Germline values: CDR1 SGHRS, CDR2 YFSETQ.

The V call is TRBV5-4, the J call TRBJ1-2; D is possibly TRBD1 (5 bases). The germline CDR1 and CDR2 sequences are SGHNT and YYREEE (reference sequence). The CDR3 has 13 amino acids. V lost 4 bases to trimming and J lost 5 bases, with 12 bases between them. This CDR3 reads CASSPSQGYGYTF. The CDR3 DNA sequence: TGTGCCAGCAGCCCCTCTCAGGGATATGGCTACACCTTC.

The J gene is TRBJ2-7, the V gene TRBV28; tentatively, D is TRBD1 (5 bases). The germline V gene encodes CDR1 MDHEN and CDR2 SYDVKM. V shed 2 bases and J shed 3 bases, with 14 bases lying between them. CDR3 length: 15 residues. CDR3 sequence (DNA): TGTGCCAGCAGTTTAGGCGGCAGGGCCGACTACGAGCAGTACTTC. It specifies CASSLGGRADYEQYF.

The CDR3 region has the DNA TGTGCCAGCAGTGCGCCCTTGGATCTCCTACGAGGGCAGTACTTC. Amino acids: CASSAPLDLLRGQYF. The chain joins TRBV6-1 to TRBJ2-7; D unresolved. Germline V lookup: CDR1 MNHNS, CDR2 SASEGT. V lost 4 bases, J lost 9 bases, and 22 bases lay in between. There are 15 residues in the CDR3.

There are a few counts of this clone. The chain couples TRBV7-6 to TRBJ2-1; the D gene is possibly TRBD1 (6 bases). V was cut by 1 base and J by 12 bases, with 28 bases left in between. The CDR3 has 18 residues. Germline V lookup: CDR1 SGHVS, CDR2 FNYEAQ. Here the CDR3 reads CASSLGDKRPEWRHGQFF. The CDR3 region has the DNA TGTGCCAGCAGCTTAGGGGACAAAAGGCCAGAATGGAGGCATGGGCAGTTCTTC. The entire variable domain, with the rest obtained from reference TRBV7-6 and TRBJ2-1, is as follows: GAGVSQSPRYKVTKRGQDVALRCDPISGHVSLYWYRQALGQGPEFLTYFNYEAQQDKSGLPNDRFSAERPEGSISTLTIQRTEQRDSAMYRCASSLGDKRPEWRHGQFFGPGTRLTVL.

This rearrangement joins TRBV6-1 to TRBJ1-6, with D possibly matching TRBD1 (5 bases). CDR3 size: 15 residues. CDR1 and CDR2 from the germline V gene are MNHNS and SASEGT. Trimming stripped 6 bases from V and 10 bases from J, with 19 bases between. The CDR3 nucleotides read TGTGCCAGCAGGGATCAGCCAGGGAAGGAGTCACCCCTCCACTTT. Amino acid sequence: CASRDQPGKESPLHF.

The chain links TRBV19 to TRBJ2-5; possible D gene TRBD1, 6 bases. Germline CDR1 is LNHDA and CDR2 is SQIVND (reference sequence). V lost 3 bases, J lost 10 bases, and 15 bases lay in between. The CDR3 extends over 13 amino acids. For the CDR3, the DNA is TGTGCCAGTAGTATCGAGTTCAGGGGAAGCCAGTACTTC. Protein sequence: CASSIEFRGSQYF. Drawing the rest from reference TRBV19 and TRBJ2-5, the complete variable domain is DGGITQSPKYLFRKEGQNVTLSCEQNLNHDAMYWYRQDPGQGLRLIYYSQIVNDFQKGDIAEGYSVSREKKESFPLTVTSAQKNPTAFYLCASSIEFRGSQYFGPGTRLLVL.

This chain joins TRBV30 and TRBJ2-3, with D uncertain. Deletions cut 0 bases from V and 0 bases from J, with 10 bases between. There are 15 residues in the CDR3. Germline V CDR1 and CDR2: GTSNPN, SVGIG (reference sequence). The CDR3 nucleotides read TGTGCCTGGAGTGTACACGTCTCTAGCACAGATACGCAGTATTTT. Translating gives CAWSVHVSSTDTQYF.